What follows is one T cell receptor beta chain and its context. What it binds is unknown. These data are taken from a study of T cell responses to AZD1222 COVID-19 vaccine. At the level of the study: Both about-4-week and about-12-week second-dose recipients were combined. General study results and limits: Per reports, nearly half of all spike-specific TCRs target regions that are unmutated in variants.

CDR3 size: 13 residues. Trimming pared 0 bases from V and 7 bases from J, leaving 10 bases between. Germline CDR1 reads LNHNV; CDR2 reads YYDKDF (reference sequence). Generated by immunoSEQ multiplex PCR, the TCRdb table keeps only in-frame clones and is missing some. Among approximately 82,000 clones listed, 90% to 95% were seen once. This clonotype originated in an adult in good health. The material sequenced was peripheral blood, taken on day 0 of AZD1222 vaccination. V and J are TRBV15 and TRBJ2-7; perhaps TRBD1 as D (5 bases). The CDR3: CATSRDTGLEQYF. In DNA form, the CDR3 reads TGTGCCACCAGCAGAGATACAGGTTTGGAGCAGTACTTC.